These 18 T cell receptor beta chains came from one sample sequenced in a study of blood T cell repertoires in COVID-19. Sequencing was performed with immunoSEQ multiplex PCR; in TCRdb, only in-frame clones are kept and a portion is missing. The table has 130,000 to 150,000 clones, about four fifths seen once. Specimen: PBMCs or T cells enriched from blood (not recorded which). These receptors were taken from a man aged 50-60 years who had recovered from COVID-19.

This clone appeared a single time. The chain couples TRBV10-3 to TRBJ2-5; a possible D gene is TRBD1 (6 bases). V was clipped by 10 bases and J by 2 bases, with 20 bases between them. Germline V gene sequence: CDR1 ENHRY, CDR2 SYGVKD. The CDR3 length is 15 residues. The CDR3 protein is CATAPSTGQQETQYF. CDR3 coding DNA: TGTGCCACCGCCCCCTCAACAGGGCAGCAAGAGACCCAGTACTTC.

This rearrangement joins TRBV5-1 to TRBJ2-5; 7 positions match TRBD1. Looked up from germline, CDR1 is SGHRS and CDR2 is YFSETQ. Trimming took 4 bases from V and 2 from J; bases not matched to a gene: 8. This CDR3 spans 15 amino acids. The DNA of the CDR3 is TGCGCCAGCAGCCGAGGCGACAGGGAACAAGAGACCCAGTACTTC. This encodes CASSRGDREQETQYF. The full variable domain, with the rest looked up from reference TRBV5-1 and TRBJ2-5, is KAGVTQTPRYLIKTRGQQVTLSCSPISGHRSVSWYQQTPGQGLQFLFEYFSETQRNKGNFPGRFSGRQFSNSRSEMNVSTLELGDSALYLCASSRGDREQETQYFGPGTRLLVL.

This clone was observed a few times. V and J are TRBV5-1 and TRBJ1-4; D gene ambiguous. Trimming shortened V by 4 bases and J by 0 bases, and 7 bases separated the two germline ends. CDR1 is SGHRS and CDR2 is YFSETQ in the germline V gene. The CDR3 is 14 residues long. DNA of the CDR3: TGCGCCAGCAGCATTACTGCAACTAATGAAAAACTGTTTTTT. Translated: CASSITATNEKLFF.

The V gene is TRBV5-1, the J gene TRBJ1-2, with 12 bases that match TRBD1. The CDR3 covers 17 residues. The germline CDR1 and CDR2 sequences are SGHRS and YFSETQ. With V trimmed by 6 bases and J by 5 bases, 14 bases remained unmatched. The CDR3 loop is CASNTRPGQGASYGYTF. CDR3 in DNA: TGCGCCAGCAACACCCGCCCGGGACAGGGGGCGTCGTATGGCTACACCTTC.

This clone was observed a single time. The CDR3 protein is CASNPTGTGGNEQFF. For the CDR3, the DNA is TGTGCCAGCAACCCAACCGGGACAGGGGGGAATGAGCAGTTCTTC. V gene TRBV7-2 combines with J gene TRBJ2-1; 11 positions agree with TRBD1. The CDR3 is 15 amino acids. V lost 7 bases, J lost 7 bases, and 9 bases stayed unmatched. Looked up from germline, CDR1 is SGHTA and CDR2 is FQGNSA. Full variable domain (rest looked up from reference TRBV7-2 and TRBJ2-1): GAGVSQSPSNKVTEKGKDVELRCDPISGHTALYWYRQSLGQGLEFLIYFQGNSAPDKSGLPSDRFSAERTGGSVSTLTIQRTQQEDSAVYLCASNPTGTGGNEQFFGPGTRLTVL.

J is TRBJ2-7 and V is TRBV5-1; TRBD1 aligns across 10 bases. CDR1 SGHRS and CDR2 YFSETQ come from the germline V gene. The junction had 8 bases not matched to a gene; V was cut back by 3 bases and J by 2 bases. There are 16 residues in the CDR3. This CDR3 is CASSSYRDRGTYEQYF. CDR3 nucleotide sequence: TGCGCCAGCAGCTCATACCGGGACAGGGGAACCTACGAGCAGTACTTC.

This clone was recorded a few times. CDR3 nucleotides: TGTGCCAGCAGTTACTCAAGTCGCGGGGGGCAGGGGTATCAGCCCCAGCATTTT. Its translation: CASSYSSRGGQGYQPQHF. The rearrangement uses TRBV6-2 or TRBV6-3 and TRBJ1-5; possible D gene TRBD1, 6 bases. The CDR3 has 18 residues. The germline gives CDR1 MNHEY, CDR2 SVGEGT. V was pared by 0 bases and J by 5 bases, with 20 bases between.

The chain combines TRBV9 with TRBJ2-2; TRBD1 matches at 9 bases. After removal of 4 bases from V and 1 base from J, the junction contained 2 bases not matched to a gene. Looked up from germline, CDR1 is SGDLS and CDR2 is YYNGEE. The CDR3 runs 15 residues. DNA of the CDR3: TGTGCCAGCAGCACAGGGGGCCAGAACACCGGGGAGCTGTTTTTT. Translation gives CASSTGGQNTGELFF.

The V gene is TRBV19, the J gene TRBJ2-7, with 9 bases fitting TRBD1. Germline lookup yields CDR1 LNHDA and CDR2 SQIVND (reference sequence). V shed 5 bases, J shed 0 bases, and the junction held 2 bases outside the gene matches. The CDR3 loop spans 14 amino acids. The DNA for the CDR3 is TGTGCCAGTAGTCGGGACAGGGCCTCCTACGAGCAGTACTTC. Encoded protein: CASSRDRASYEQYF.

The CDR3 DNA sequence: TGTGCCAGCAGTTTTCGGGGGATGGCTTTCTTT. It is translated as CASSFRGMAFF. This chain connects TRBV28 to TRBJ1-1; D is perhaps TRBD1 (5 bases). The ends were cut back, 3 bases at V and 11 bases at J, with 10 bases in the middle. CDR1 is MDHEN, CDR2 SYDVKM, per germline. The CDR3 extends over 11 amino acids.

The chain employs TRBV7-6 and TRBJ2-3, with 10 bases fitting TRBD1. Germline CDR1 SGHVS, CDR2 FNYEAQ. Germline trimming cut 3 bases from V and 1 base from J; bases unmatched to any gene: 4. This CDR3 is 16 amino acids long. This CDR3 is CASSFSGTGGTDTQYF. The CDR3 nucleotides are TGTGCCAGCAGCTTTTCTGGGACAGGGGGCACAGATACGCAGTATTTT.

This chain joins TRBV7-9 and TRBJ2-6; D may be TRBD2 (6 bases). This CDR3 spans 17 amino acids. Trimming removed 7 bases at V and 0 bases at J, with 16 bases between. Germline V gene sequence: CDR1 SEHNR, CDR2 FQNEAQ (reference sequence). The DNA of the CDR3 is TGTGCCAGCAACATTCCGGGACTGGCCTCTGGGGCCAACGTCCTGACTTTC. Translation: CASNIPGLASGANVLTF.

This chain links TRBV4-2 with TRBJ2-3; 12 positions agree with TRBD2. CDR3 length: 15 amino acids. V was pared by 6 bases and J by 5 bases, with 6 bases of the junction left unmatched. Germline V CDR1 and CDR2: LGHNA, YNFKEQ. Written as DNA, the CDR3 is TGTGCCAGCAGTGCTAGCGGGGGGGTTAGAGATACGCAGTATTTT. Protein: CASSASGGVRDTQYF.

The sample holds one count of this clone. This chain links TRBV27 with TRBJ2-7; D is possibly TRBD1 (5 bases). The CDR3 covers 13 residues. Germline V lookup: CDR1 MNHEY, CDR2 SMNVEV (reference sequence). The germline V and J ends were trimmed by 4 bases and 2 bases, with 9 bases remaining between them. The CDR3 region is CASSYGRAYEQYF. For the CDR3, the DNA is TGTGCCAGCAGTTACGGCAGGGCCTACGAGCAGTACTTC.

This clone was found once. The genes are TRBV9 and TRBJ1-2, with TRBD1 matching 10 bases. The V gene's germline CDR1 is SGDLS and CDR2 YYNGEE. V shed 0 bases, J shed 5 bases, and the junction held 1 base outside the gene matches. The CDR3 has 14 residues. In DNA, the CDR3 is TGTGCCAGCAGCGTAGGGACAGGGGGGTATGGCTACACCTTC. Its translation is CASSVGTGGYGYTF.

J is TRBJ1-3 and V is TRBV15; 11 bases are a match to TRBD1. CDR1 is LNHNV and CDR2 is YYDKDF in the germline V gene (reference sequence). CDR3 size: 17 residues. V shed 3 bases and J 5 bases; nucleotides not matched to a gene: 9. The CDR3 sequence: CATSRAGQGALRNTIYF. CDR3 nucleotides: TGTGCCACCAGCAGGGCTGGACAGGGGGCTCTAAGAAACACCATATATTTT.

V is TRBV7-2 and J is TRBJ2-7; TRBD1 might be the D (5 bases). V was clipped by 6 bases and J by 3 bases, with 12 bases between them. The CDR3 runs to 13 residues. CDR1 is SGHTA, CDR2 FQGNSA, per germline. The CDR3 DNA follows: TGTGCCAGCAGTCGGACACCCGACTACGAGCAGTACTTC. It translates to CASSRTPDYEQYF.

About this clone: At the DNA level, this CDR3 is encoded by other sequences in the same sample as well. The chain uses TRBV5-1 and TRBJ1-5; 9 positions agree with TRBD1. The CDR3 has 16 amino acids. The junction had 7 bases not matched to a gene; V was cut back by 4 bases and J by 2 bases. Germline lookup yields CDR1 SGHRS and CDR2 YFSETQ. The CDR3 DNA reads as TGCGCCAGCAGCCTCGGGACAGGGATAGGCAATCAGCCCCAGCATTTT. Translated: CASSLGTGIGNQPQHF.